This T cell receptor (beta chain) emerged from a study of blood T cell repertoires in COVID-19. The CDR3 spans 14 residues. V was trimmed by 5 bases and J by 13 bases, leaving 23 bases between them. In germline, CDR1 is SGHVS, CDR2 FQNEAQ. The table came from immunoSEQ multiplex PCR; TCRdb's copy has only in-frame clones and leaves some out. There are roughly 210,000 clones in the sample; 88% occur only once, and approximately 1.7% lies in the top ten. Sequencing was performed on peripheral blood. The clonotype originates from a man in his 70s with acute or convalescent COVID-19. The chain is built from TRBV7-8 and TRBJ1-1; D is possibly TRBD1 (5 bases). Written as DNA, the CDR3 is TGTGCCAGCAGCCCAGGGACTCCGGGCCAAGAGGGTTTCTTT. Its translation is CASSPGTPGQEGFF.